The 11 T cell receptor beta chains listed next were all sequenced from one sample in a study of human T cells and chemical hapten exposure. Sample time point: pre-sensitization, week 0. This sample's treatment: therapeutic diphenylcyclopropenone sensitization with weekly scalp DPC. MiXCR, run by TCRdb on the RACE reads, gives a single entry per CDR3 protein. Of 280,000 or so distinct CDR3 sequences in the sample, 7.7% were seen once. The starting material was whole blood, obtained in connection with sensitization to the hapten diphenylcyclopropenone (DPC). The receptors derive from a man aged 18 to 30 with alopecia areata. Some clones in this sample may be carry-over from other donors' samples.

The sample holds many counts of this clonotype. The CDR3 region is CSVGGTTNEKLFF. The CDR3 DNA reads TGCAGCGTTGGCGGGACAACTAATGAAAAACTGTTTTTT. The chain has TRBV29-1 and TRBJ1-4; D remains ambiguous. Trimming took 4 bases from V and 0 from J, leaving 6 bases between them. Germline V gives CDR1 SQVTM, CDR2 ANQGSEA. The CDR3 has 13 amino acids.

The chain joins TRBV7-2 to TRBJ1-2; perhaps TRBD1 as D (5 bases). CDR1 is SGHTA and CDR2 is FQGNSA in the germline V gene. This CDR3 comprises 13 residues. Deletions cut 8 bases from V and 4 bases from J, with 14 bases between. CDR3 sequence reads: CASGSGASYGYTF. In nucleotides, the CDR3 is TGTGCCAGCGGCTCCGGGGCCTCCTATGGCTACACCTTC. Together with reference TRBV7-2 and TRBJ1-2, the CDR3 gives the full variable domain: GAGVSQSPSNKVTEKGKDVELRCDPISGHTALYWYRQSLGQGLEFLIYFQGNSAPDKSGLPSDRFSAERTGGSVSTLTIQRTQQEDSAVYLCASGSGASYGYTFGSGTRLTVV.

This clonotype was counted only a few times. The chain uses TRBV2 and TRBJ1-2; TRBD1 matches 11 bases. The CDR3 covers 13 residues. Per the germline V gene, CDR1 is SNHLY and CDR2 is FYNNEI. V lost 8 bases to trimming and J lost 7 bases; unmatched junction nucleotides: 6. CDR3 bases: TGTGCCAGCCTGAGGGACAGGGGGTCTGGCTACACCTTC. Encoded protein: CASLRDRGSGYTF.

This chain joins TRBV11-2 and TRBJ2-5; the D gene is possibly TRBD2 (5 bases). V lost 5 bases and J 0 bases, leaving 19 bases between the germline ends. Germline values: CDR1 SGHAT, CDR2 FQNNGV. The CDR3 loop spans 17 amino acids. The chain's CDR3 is CASSPSVTGKYQETQYF. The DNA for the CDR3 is TGTGCCAGCAGCCCCAGCGTGACGGGAAAATACCAAGAGACCCAGTACTTC.

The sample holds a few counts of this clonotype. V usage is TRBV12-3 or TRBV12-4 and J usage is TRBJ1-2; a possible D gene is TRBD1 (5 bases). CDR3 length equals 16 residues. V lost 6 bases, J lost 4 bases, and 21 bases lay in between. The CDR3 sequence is CASSLTYQGSGYGYTF. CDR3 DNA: TGTGCCAGCAGCCTAACCTACCAGGGTTCCGGCTATGGCTACACCTTC.

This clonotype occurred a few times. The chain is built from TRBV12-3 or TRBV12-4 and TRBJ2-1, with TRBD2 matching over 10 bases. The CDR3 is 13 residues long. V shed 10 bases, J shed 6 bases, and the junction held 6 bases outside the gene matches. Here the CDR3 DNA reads TGTGCCACAAGCGGGGGGGCGGTCAATGAGCAGTTCTTC. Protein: CATSGGAVNEQFF.

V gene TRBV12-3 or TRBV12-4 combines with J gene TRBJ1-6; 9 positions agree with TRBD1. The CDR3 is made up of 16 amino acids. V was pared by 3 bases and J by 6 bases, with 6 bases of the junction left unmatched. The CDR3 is CASSLGTGQPNSPLHF. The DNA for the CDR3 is TGTGCCAGCAGTTTGGGGACAGGGCAACCTAATTCACCCCTCCACTTT.

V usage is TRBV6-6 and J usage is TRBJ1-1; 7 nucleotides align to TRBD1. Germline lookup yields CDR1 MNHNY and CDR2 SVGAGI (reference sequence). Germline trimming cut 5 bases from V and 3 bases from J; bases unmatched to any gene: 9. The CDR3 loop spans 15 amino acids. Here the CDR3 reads CASSTRDRRDTEAFF. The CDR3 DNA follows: TGTGCCAGCAGTACTCGGGACAGAAGAGACACTGAAGCTTTCTTT.

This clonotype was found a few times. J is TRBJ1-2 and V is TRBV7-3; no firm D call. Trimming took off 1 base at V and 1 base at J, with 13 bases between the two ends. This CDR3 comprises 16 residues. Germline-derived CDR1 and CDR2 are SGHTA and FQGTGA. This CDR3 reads CASSLNPVWGNYGYTF. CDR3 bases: TGTGCCAGCAGCTTAAACCCAGTTTGGGGTAACTATGGCTACACCTTC.

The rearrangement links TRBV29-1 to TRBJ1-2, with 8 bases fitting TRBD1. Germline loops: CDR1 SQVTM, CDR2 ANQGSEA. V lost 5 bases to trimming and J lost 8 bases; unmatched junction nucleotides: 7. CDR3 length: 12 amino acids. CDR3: CSVKGGQGGYTF. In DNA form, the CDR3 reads TGCAGCGTTAAAGGAGGACAGGGAGGCTACACCTTC.

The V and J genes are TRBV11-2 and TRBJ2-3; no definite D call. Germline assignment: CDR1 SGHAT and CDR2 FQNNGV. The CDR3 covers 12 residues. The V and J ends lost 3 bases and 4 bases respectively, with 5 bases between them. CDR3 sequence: CASSLWADTQYF. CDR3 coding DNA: TGTGCCAGCAGCTTGTGGGCAGATACGCAGTATTTT.